The clone carrying this T cell receptor beta chain has just a few counts. The data stem from a study of T cell changes during pregnancy in multiple sclerosis. Clones were read by immunoSEQ multiplex PCR, and TCRdb kept only the in-frame ones, dropping some. The sample carries more than 65,000 clones, about 90% recorded once. The CDR3 extends over 15 amino acids. V dropped 1 base and J dropped 5; count of bases not matched to a gene: 7. The germline gives CDR1 LNHDA, CDR2 SQIVND (reference sequence). The receptor comes from a female donor in good health, enrolled as a control in a pregnancy study. This specimen was peripheral blood, taken after pregnancy. V usage is TRBV19 and J usage is TRBJ2-5; 7 bases fit TRBD2. In nucleotides, the CDR3 is TGTGCCAGTAGTATAGTGGGCGGGAGAGGGGAGACCCAGTACTTC. As protein: CASSIVGGRGETQYF.